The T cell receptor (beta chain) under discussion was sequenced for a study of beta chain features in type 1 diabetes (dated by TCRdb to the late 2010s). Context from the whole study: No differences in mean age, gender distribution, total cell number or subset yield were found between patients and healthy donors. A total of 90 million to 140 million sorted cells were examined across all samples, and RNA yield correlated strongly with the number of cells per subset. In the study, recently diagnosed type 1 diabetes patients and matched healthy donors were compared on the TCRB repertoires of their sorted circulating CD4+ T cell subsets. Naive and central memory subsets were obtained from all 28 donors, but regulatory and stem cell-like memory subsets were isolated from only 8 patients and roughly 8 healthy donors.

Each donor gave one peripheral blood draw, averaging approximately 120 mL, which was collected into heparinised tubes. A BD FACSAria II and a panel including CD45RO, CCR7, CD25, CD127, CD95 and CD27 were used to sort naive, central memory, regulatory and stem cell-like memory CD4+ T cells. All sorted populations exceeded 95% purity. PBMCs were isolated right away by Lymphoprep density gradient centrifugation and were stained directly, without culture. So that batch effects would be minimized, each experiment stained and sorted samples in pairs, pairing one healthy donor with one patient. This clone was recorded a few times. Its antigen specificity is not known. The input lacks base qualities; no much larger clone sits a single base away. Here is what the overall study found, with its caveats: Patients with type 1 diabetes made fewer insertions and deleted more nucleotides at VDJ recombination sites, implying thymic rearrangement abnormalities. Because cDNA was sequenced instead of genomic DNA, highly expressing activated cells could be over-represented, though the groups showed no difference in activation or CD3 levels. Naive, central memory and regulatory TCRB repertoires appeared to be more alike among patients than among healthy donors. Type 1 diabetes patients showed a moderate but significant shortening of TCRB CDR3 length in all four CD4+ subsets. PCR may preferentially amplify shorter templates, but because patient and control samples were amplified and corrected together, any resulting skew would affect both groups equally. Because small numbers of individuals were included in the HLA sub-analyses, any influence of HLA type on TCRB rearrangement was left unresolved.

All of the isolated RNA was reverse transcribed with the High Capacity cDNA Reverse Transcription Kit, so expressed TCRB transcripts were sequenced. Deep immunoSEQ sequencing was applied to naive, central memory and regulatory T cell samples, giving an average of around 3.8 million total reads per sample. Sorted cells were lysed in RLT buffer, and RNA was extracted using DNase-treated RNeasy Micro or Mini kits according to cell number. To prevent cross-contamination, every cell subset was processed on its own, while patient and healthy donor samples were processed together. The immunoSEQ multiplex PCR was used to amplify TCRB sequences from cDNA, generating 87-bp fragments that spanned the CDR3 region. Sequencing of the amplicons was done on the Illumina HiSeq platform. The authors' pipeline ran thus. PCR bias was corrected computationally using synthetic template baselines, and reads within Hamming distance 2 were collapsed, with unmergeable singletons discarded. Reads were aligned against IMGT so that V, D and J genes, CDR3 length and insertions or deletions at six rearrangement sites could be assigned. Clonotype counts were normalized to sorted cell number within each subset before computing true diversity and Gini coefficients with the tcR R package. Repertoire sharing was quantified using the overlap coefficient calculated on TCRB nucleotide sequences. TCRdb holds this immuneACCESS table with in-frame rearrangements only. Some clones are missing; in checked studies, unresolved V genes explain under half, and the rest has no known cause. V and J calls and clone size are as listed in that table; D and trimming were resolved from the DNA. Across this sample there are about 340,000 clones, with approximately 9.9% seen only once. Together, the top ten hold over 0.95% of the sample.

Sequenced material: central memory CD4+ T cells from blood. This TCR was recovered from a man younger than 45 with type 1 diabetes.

The DNA is TGTGCCAGCAGTTTACCCGGCCACGAGCAGTACTTC. Its product reads: CASSLPGHEQYF. The rearranged segments are TRBV28 and TRBJ2-7, with the identity of the D gene unclear. The CDR3, from cysteine to phenylalanine, totals 12 residues. Just CDR3 DNA is preserved here, 36 bases in frame from base 1. As encoded in the germline V gene, CDR1 is MDHEN while CDR2 is SYDVKM. V loses 2 bases of germline sequence and J loses 5 bases, and the interval between the two ends is 7 bases. Where the CDR3 stops, the reference TRBV28 and TRBJ2-7 genes take over; the full variable domain is DVKVTQSSRYLVKRTGEKVFLECVQDMDHENMFWYRQDPGLGLRLIYFSYDVKMKEKGDIPEGYSVSREKKERFSLILESASTNQTSMYLCASSLPGHEQYFGPGTRLTVT.